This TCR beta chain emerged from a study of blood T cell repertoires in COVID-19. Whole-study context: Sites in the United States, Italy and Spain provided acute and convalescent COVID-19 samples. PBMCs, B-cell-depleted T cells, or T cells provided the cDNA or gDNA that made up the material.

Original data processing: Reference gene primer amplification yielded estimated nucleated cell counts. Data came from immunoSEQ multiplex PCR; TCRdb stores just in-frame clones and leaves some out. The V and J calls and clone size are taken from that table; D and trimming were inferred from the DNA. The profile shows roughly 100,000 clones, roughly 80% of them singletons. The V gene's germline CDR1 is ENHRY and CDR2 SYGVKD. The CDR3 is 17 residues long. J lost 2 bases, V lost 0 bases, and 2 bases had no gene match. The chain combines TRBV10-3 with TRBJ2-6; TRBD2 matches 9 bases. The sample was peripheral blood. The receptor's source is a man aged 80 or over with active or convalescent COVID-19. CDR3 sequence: CAISESVAGAGANVLTF. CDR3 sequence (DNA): TGTGCCATCAGTGAGTCGGTAGCGGGGGCTGGGGCCAACGTCCTGACTTTC.